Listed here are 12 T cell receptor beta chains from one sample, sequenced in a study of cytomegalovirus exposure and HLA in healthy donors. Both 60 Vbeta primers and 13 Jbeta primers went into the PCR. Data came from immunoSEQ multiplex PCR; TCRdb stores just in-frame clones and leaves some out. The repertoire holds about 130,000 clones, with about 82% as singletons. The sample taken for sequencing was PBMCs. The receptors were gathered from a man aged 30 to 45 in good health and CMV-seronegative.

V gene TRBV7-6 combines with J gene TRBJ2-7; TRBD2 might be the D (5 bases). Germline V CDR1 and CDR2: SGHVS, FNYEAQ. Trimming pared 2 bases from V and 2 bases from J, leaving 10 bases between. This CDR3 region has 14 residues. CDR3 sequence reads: CASSLSGLAYEQYF. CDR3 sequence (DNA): TGTGCCAGCAGCTTATCTGGACTTGCCTACGAGCAGTACTTC.

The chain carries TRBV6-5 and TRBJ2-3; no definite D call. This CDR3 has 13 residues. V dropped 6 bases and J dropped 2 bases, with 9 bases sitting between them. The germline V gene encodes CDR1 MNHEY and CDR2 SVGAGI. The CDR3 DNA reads TGTGCCAGCAGGCGGCGGTTCACAGATACGCAGTATTTT. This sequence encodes CASRRRFTDTQYF.

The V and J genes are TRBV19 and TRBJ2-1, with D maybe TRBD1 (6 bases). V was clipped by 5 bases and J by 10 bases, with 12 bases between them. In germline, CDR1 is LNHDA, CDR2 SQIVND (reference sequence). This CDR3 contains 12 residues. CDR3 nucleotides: TGTGCCAGTAGTCGGCCGGGACAAGAGCAGTTCTTC. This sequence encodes CASSRPGQEQFF.

The CDR3 region is CASSLMAQGDSPLHF. The CDR3 DNA sequence: TGTGCCAGCAGCTTAATGGCGCAGGGCGATTCACCCCTCCACTTT. The chain uses TRBV7-9 and TRBJ1-6, with D tentatively TRBD1 (5 bases). Trimming took 2 bases from V and 8 from J, leaving 13 bases between them. The CDR3 contains 15 residues. CDR1 is SEHNR and CDR2 is FQNEAQ in the germline V gene (reference sequence).

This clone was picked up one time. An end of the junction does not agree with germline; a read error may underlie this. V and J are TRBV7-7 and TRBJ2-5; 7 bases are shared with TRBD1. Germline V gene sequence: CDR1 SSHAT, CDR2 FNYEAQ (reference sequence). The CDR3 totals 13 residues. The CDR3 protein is CASTKGQQETQYF. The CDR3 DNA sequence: TGTGCTAGCACCAAGGGACAGCAAGAGACCCAGTACTTC.

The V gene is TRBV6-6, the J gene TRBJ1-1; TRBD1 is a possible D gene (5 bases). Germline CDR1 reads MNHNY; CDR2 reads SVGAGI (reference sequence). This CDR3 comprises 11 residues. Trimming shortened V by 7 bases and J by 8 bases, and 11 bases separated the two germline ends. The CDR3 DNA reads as TGTGCCAGCAACCGGGAGGGGGAAGCTTTCTTT. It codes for CASNREGEAFF.

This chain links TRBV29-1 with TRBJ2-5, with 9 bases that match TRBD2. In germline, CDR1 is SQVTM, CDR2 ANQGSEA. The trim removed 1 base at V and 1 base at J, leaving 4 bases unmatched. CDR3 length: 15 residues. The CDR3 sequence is CSVEGAGGPQETQYF. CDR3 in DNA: TGCAGCGTTGAAGGAGCGGGAGGCCCCCAAGAGACCCAGTACTTC.

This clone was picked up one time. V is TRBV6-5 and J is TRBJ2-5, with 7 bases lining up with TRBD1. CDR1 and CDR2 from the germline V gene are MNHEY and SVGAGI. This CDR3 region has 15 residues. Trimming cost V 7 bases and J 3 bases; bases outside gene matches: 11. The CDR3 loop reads CASIKPGTGEETQYF. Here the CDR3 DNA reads TGTGCCAGCATCAAGCCGGGCACAGGGGAAGAGACCCAGTACTTC.

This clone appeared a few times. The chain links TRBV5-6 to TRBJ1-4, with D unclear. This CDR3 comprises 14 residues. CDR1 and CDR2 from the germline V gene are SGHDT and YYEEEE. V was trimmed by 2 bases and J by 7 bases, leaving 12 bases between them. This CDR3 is CASSFADMAEKLFF. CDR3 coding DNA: TGTGCCAGCAGCTTTGCTGACATGGCTGAAAAACTGTTTTTT.

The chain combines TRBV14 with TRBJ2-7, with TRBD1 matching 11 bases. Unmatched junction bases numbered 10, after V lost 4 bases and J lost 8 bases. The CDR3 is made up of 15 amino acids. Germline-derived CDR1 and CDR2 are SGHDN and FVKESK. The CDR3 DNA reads TGTGCCAGCAGCCCAACAGGACAGGGGGCGCTTAAGCAGTACTTC. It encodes CASSPTGQGALKQYF.

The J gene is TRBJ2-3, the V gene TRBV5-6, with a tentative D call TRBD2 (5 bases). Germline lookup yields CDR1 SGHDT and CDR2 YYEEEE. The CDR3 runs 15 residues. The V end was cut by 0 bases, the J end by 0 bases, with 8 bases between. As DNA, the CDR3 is TGTGCCAGCAGCTTGGATGAGGGAAGCACAGATACGCAGTATTTT. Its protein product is CASSLDEGSTDTQYF.

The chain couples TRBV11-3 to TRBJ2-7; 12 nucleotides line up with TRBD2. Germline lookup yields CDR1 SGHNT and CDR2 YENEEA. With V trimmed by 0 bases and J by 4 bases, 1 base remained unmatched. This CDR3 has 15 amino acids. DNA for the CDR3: TGTGCCAGCAGCTTAGATGGGACTAGCGGGTACGAGCAGTACTTC. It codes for CASSLDGTSGYEQYF.